The 24 T cell receptor beta chains presented below share a single source sample, sequenced in a study of shared clonotypes between healthy human individuals (dated by TCRdb to between 2020 and 2021). The library was made by the immunoSEQ multiplex PCR assay. TCRdb limited this immuneACCESS table to in-frame rearrangements with V and J called. A share of clones is missing; checked studies link under half to unresolved V genes, and the rest is unexplained. For this sample there are more than 2 million clones; roughly 94% appear just once. The ten top clones hold approximately 0.13% of the sample. Material for sequencing was naive CD4+ T cells sorted from blood. Per the publication, the cell subset or site label means: CD45RA+ positively selected. Receptor source: a young man in good health.

V and J are TRBV19 and TRBJ1-2; D might be TRBD1 (5 bases). Germline V lookup: CDR1 LNHDA, CDR2 SQIVND (reference sequence). With 3 bases removed from V and 7 bases from J, the gap between germline ends came to 12 bases. The CDR3 sequence is 13 residues long. CDR3 coding DNA: TGTGCCAGTAGTATGCTTGCTGGGGGTGGCTACACCTTC. This sequence encodes CASSMLAGGGYTF.

V gene TRBV5-6 combines with J gene TRBJ2-7; D perhaps matches TRBD2 (6 bases). This CDR3 contains 14 residues. In germline, CDR1 is SGHDT, CDR2 YYEEEE. V lost 4 bases to trimming and J lost 3 bases, with 14 bases between them. The CDR3 loop reads CASSGMTAGYEQYF. For the CDR3, the DNA is TGTGCCAGCAGCGGAATGACAGCGGGCTACGAGCAGTACTTC.

This clone was picked up one time. This chain connects TRBV27 to TRBJ2-5, with D unclear. The germline gives CDR1 MNHEY, CDR2 SMNVEV (reference sequence). V was shortened by 1 base and J by 1 base, with 7 bases between the two germline ends. The length of the CDR3 is 14 residues. The DNA of the CDR3 is TGTGCCAGCAGTTTATTTTCCGGCCAAGAGACCCAGTACTTC. Translated, it gives CASSLFSGQETQYF.

The chain combines TRBV18 with TRBJ1-6; 8 bases are a match to TRBD1. J lost 14 bases, V lost 2 bases, and 5 bases had no gene match. The CDR3 extends over 13 amino acids. Germline V gives CDR1 KGHSH, CDR2 LQKENI. The CDR3 bases are TGTGCCAGCTCACCAAACAGGGGGGAGGCCCTCCACTTT. It is translated as CASSPNRGEALHF.

The V gene is TRBV6-5, the J gene TRBJ2-5; 8 nucleotides align to TRBD2. J gave up 4 bases and V 2 bases, and 3 bases lay outside the gene matches. The CDR3 sequence is 14 residues long. Per the germline V gene, CDR1 is MNHEY and CDR2 is SVGAGI. CDR3 sequence reads: CASSYLSGVETQYF. The CDR3 DNA reads as TGTGCCAGCAGTTACCTTAGCGGGGTAGAGACCCAGTACTTC.

V gene TRBV5-1 combines with J gene TRBJ2-7; TRBD1 matches 7 bases. The V and J ends lost 7 bases and 2 bases, in that order; junction bases with no gene match: 9. Germline CDR1 reads SGHRS; CDR2 reads YFSETQ. There are 14 residues in the CDR3. The CDR3 protein is CASSRDSQAYEQYF. Here the CDR3 DNA reads TGCGCCAGCTCCCGGGACAGCCAAGCCTACGAGCAGTACTTC.

CDR3: CASSVYRQETQYF. The CDR3 nucleotides are TGTGCCAGCAGTGTCTACAGACAAGAGACCCAGTACTTC. This sequence joins TRBV2 and TRBJ2-5; unclear D gene. This CDR3 comprises 13 residues. Looked up from germline, CDR1 is SNHLY and CDR2 is FYNNEI. V lost 4 bases, J lost 2 bases, and 8 bases lay in between.

The CDR3: CASSQGPAGMSGANVLTF. CDR3 in DNA: TGCGCCAGCAGCCAAGGGCCAGCCGGAATGTCTGGGGCCAACGTCCTGACTTTC. The chain joins TRBV4-1 to TRBJ2-6, with unresolved D. This CDR3 region has 18 residues. Germline V gene sequence: CDR1 MGHRA, CDR2 YSYEKL. V shed 1 base and J shed 1 base, with 14 bases lying between them.

V and J are TRBV6-4 and TRBJ1-6; D uncertain. CDR1 is MRHNA, CDR2 SNTAGT, per germline. The germline V and J ends were trimmed by 6 bases and 3 bases, with 9 bases remaining between them. The CDR3 contains 14 residues. CDR3 nucleotide sequence: TGTGCCAGCAGCCCCGGGAACTATAATTCACCCCTCCACTTT. Translated: CASSPGNYNSPLHF.

A word on this clone: Different DNA sequences within this sample yield the same CDR3. This sequence joins TRBV30 and TRBJ2-1; TRBD1 might be the D (5 bases). Trimming shortened V by 1 base and J by 0 bases, and 10 bases separated the two germline ends. The germline gives CDR1 GTSNPN, CDR2 SVGIG (reference sequence). The CDR3 is 15 amino acids. CDR3 residues: CAWSGGGSSYNEQFF. CDR3 sequence (DNA): TGTGCCTGGAGTGGGGGCGGCAGCTCCTACAATGAGCAGTTCTTC.

V gene TRBV10-1 combines with J gene TRBJ1-2; no clear D. The V and J ends lost 0 bases and 1 base respectively, with 3 bases between them. CDR3 length equals 13 residues. The germline CDR1 and CDR2 sequences are WNHNN and SYGVQD (reference sequence). The CDR3 DNA is TGCGCCAGCAGTGAGTCGGTTAACTATGGCTACACCTTC. This codes for CASSESVNYGYTF.

This clone has only one observation. The J gene is TRBJ2-3, the V gene TRBV14; D assignment may be TRBD1 or TRBD2 (5 bases each). Trimming left V 2 bases short and J 0 bases short, with 18 bases between. Germline V lookup: CDR1 SGHDN, CDR2 FVKESK. This CDR3 contains 18 residues. CDR3 loop: CASSQPPRWGLSTDTQYF. DNA for the CDR3: TGTGCCAGCAGCCAACCCCCGCGGTGGGGGTTAAGCACAGATACGCAGTATTTT. The whole variable domain, remainder taken from reference TRBV14 and TRBJ2-3, is EAGVTQFPSHSVIEKGQTVTLRCDPISGHDNLYWYRRVMGKEIKFLLHFVKESKQDESGMPNNRFLAERTGGTYSTLKVQPAELEDSGVYFCASSQPPRWGLSTDTQYFGPGTRLTVL.

This clone was counted once. The rearrangement joins TRBV6-5 to TRBJ2-2; the match to TRBD1 covers 8 bases. The germline CDR1 and CDR2 sequences are MNHEY and SVGAGI. The CDR3 totals 15 residues. V shed 6 bases and J 6 bases; nucleotides not matched to a gene: 9. This chain's CDR3 is CASSPGTGRAGELFF. The CDR3 nucleotides are TGTGCCAGCAGCCCTGGGACAGGAAGGGCCGGGGAGCTGTTTTTT.

V usage is TRBV5-4 and J usage is TRBJ2-7; a weak D match, TRBD1 (6 bases). Germline V gene lookup returns CDR1 SGHNT and CDR2 YYREEE (reference sequence). Deletions cut 4 bases from V and 2 bases from J, with 19 bases between. CDR3 length equals 16 residues. The CDR3, as DNA: TGTGCCAGCAGCCGCAACACCGGGACACCAACCTACGAGCAGTACTTC. As protein: CASSRNTGTPTYEQYF.

The chain joins TRBV7-9 to TRBJ2-7, with TRBD1 identical over 10 bases. V was clipped by 3 bases and J by 3 bases; unmatched bases: 11. Germline V gene lookup returns CDR1 SEHNR and CDR2 FQNEAQ (reference sequence). The CDR3 has 17 residues. In nucleotides, the CDR3 is TGTGCCAGCAGCTTCCGCATTGACGGGACAGGGGTCTACGAGCAGTACTTC. It specifies CASSFRIDGTGVYEQYF.

The rearrangement uses TRBV6-5 and TRBJ2-1; TRBD2 might be the D (6 bases). Germline-derived CDR1 and CDR2 are MNHEY and SVGAGI. V lost 5 bases and J 6 bases, leaving 17 bases between the germline ends. The CDR3 is 15 residues long. This chain's CDR3 is CASSTVRLGGNEQFF. CDR3 DNA: TGTGCCAGCAGTACTGTACGGTTGGGGGGCAATGAGCAGTTCTTC.

The CDR3 loop is CAISGGISTDTQYF. The CDR3 nucleotides read TGTGCCATCAGTGGAGGGATTTCCACAGATACGCAGTATTTT. The rearrangement links TRBV10-3 to TRBJ2-3; tentatively, D is TRBD2 (5 bases). V was cut by 4 bases and J by 2 bases, with 10 bases left in between. Germline values: CDR1 ENHRY, CDR2 SYGVKD. There are 14 residues in the CDR3.

V is TRBV27 and J is TRBJ2-5; D might be TRBD1 (6 bases). The V and J ends lost 6 bases and 5 bases respectively, with 16 bases between them. The germline CDR1 and CDR2 sequences are MNHEY and SMNVEV (reference sequence). CDR3 length equals 14 residues. The CDR3 coding sequence is TGTGCCAGCAGGCAGTGGGGGCAAGGGGAGACCCAGTACTTC. Translated: CASRQWGQGETQYF.

The chain combines TRBV5-4 with TRBJ1-1, with D possibly TRBD1 on 5 matching bases. The CDR3 contains 14 residues. V dropped 4 bases and J dropped 3 bases, with 13 bases sitting between them. In germline, CDR1 is SGHNT, CDR2 YYREEE (reference sequence). CDR3 in DNA: TGTGCCAGCAGCCGGGGACTGGGAGACACTGAAGCTTTCTTT. Amino acids: CASSRGLGDTEAFF.

V is TRBV4-1 and J is TRBJ2-1; D possibly uses TRBD1 or TRBD2 (5 bases each). V was trimmed by 0 bases and J by 2 bases, leaving 8 bases between them. The CDR3 totals 15 residues. Germline values: CDR1 MGHRA, CDR2 YSYEKL. This CDR3 is CASSQDSGPYNEQFF. The CDR3 DNA sequence: TGCGCCAGCAGCCAAGATTCGGGGCCCTACAATGAGCAGTTCTTC.

This clone appeared a single time. This rearrangement joins TRBV4-1 to TRBJ1-3; a weak D match, TRBD1 (5 bases). V was clipped by 0 bases and J by 4 bases, with 10 bases between them. This CDR3 comprises 15 residues. Germline lookup yields CDR1 MGHRA and CDR2 YSYEKL. The CDR3 loop is CASSQDRATGNTIYF. As DNA, the CDR3 is TGCGCCAGCAGCCAAGACAGGGCGACGGGAAACACCATATATTTT.

CDR3 sequence: CAWSSGRDEQFF. The CDR3 coding sequence is TGTGCCTGGAGTAGCGGGAGAGATGAGCAGTTCTTC. This chain links TRBV30 with TRBJ2-1, with 8 bases aligning to TRBD2. Germline V gene sequence: CDR1 GTSNPN, CDR2 SVGIG (reference sequence). The CDR3 totals 12 residues. The trim removed 2 bases at V and 8 bases at J, leaving 2 bases unmatched.

The gene calls are TRBV15 and TRBJ2-3; 7 bases map to TRBD2. Germline values: CDR1 LNHNV, CDR2 YYDKDF (reference sequence). This CDR3 has 16 amino acids. V gave up 4 bases and J gave up 1 base; unmatched junction bases: 8. In DNA, the CDR3 is TGTGCCACCAGCAACTACGGGGGGTCGGGCACAGATACGCAGTATTTT. The encoded protein is CATSNYGGSGTDTQYF.

The V gene is TRBV5-3, the J gene TRBJ1-5; D uncertain. TRBV5-3 belongs to the ORF category, with a function that is uncertain. V lost 0 bases to trimming and J lost 9 bases, with 10 bases between them. The CDR3 is 13 amino acids. CDR3 DNA: TGTGCCAGAAGCTTGGATCCATTGTGGCCCCAGCATTTT. Translating gives CARSLDPLWPQHF.